These 23 T cell receptor beta chains were all obtained from the same sample, sequenced in a study of radiation and T cells in renal cell carcinoma. Regarding time point: blood 4 weeks post-SBRT, at nephrectomy. Documented treatment: 15 Gy SBRT to primary tumor, nephrectomy 4 weeks later. Only in-frame clones appear in the TCRdb table, and some are missing; sequencing was by immunoSEQ multiplex PCR. The sample has around 170,000 clones; 88% are singletons. This material consisted of blood, taken from a patient whose treatment included radiotherapy and nephrectomy. All receptors derive from a woman in her forties or fifties with renal cell carcinoma.

The genes are TRBV4-2 and TRBJ2-2; 11 nucleotides agree with TRBD2. The CDR3 loop spans 18 amino acids. The germline CDR1 and CDR2 sequences are LGHNA and YNFKEQ. The J segment lost 3 bases and the V segment lost 3 bases, leaving 9 bases of the junction unmatched. CDR3 DNA: TGTGCCAGCAGCCATCAGTTGCTAGCGGGGGGTGACACCGGGGAGCTGTTTTTT. Translation: CASSHQLLAGGDTGELFF.

The rearrangement links TRBV4-1 to TRBJ2-3; D is undetermined. The CDR3 extends over 15 amino acids. The germline gives CDR1 MGHRA, CDR2 YSYEKL. The V end was cut by 0 bases, the J end by 6 bases, with 13 bases between. CDR3 residues: CASSQEGHSGDTQYF. The CDR3 nucleotides are TGCGCCAGCAGCCAAGAGGGCCACTCGGGCGATACGCAGTATTTT.

The V gene is TRBV7-9, the J gene TRBJ1-4, with a weak D call TRBD1 (5 bases). The CDR3 covers 14 residues. Germline V gene sequence: CDR1 SEHNR, CDR2 FQNEAQ (reference sequence). V shed 5 bases and J shed 7 bases, with 14 bases lying between them. The CDR3 is CASSPPGGVEKLFF. Here the CDR3 DNA reads TGTGCCAGCAGCCCTCCGGGGGGGGTTGAAAAACTGTTTTTT.

The chain links TRBV29-1 to TRBJ2-2; the D gene is possibly TRBD1 (6 bases). CDR3 length equals 14 residues. Trimming removed 7 bases from V and 5 bases from J, with 17 bases in between. Germline V gene lookup returns CDR1 SQVTM and CDR2 ANQGSEA. CDR3 region: CSGGTHSKTGELFF. CDR3 in DNA: TGCAGCGGAGGGACACACAGTAAAACCGGGGAGCTGTTTTTT.

V gene TRBV11-3 combines with J gene TRBJ2-1; D gene uncertain. The CDR3 has 13 residues. Germline CDR1 SGHNT, CDR2 YENEEA. V lost 1 base, J lost 5 bases, and 6 bases lay in between. CDR3 DNA sequence: TGTGCCAGCAGCTTAGGGGCCAACAATGAGCAGTTCTTC. This gives the protein CASSLGANNEQFF.

The gene calls are TRBV10-2 and TRBJ2-5; D is unresolved. Looked up from germline, CDR1 is WSHSY and CDR2 is SAAADI. CDR3 length equals 16 residues. V lost 6 bases and J 5 bases, leaving 22 bases between the germline ends. CDR3 nucleotides: TGCGCCAGCAGGGAAATGCCCGGGCCCCTCGGGGAGACCCAGTACTTC. It specifies CASREMPGPLGETQYF.

The chain has TRBV19 and TRBJ1-1; D remains unclear. CDR1 and CDR2 from the germline V gene are LNHDA and SQIVND (reference sequence). The CDR3 covers 13 residues. V gave up 1 base and J gave up 0 bases, with 3 bases separating them. CDR3: CASSIGMNTEAFF. The CDR3 DNA is TGTGCCAGTAGTATAGGCATGAACACTGAAGCTTTCTTT. Drawing the rest from reference TRBV19 and TRBJ1-1, the complete variable domain is DGGITQSPKYLFRKEGQNVTLSCEQNLNHDAMYWYRQDPGQGLRLIYYSQIVNDFQKGDIAEGYSVSREKKESFPLTVTSAQKNPTAFYLCASSIGMNTEAFFGQGTRLTVV.

The chain joins TRBV5-1 to TRBJ1-4, with D possibly TRBD1 on 6 matching bases. The V end was cut by 1 base, the J end by 4 bases, with 8 bases between. Germline lookup yields CDR1 SGHRS and CDR2 YFSETQ. The CDR3 has 14 residues. This CDR3 reads CASSLRGNNEKLFF. CDR3 DNA: TGCGCCAGCAGCTTGAGGGGGAATAATGAAAAACTGTTTTTT.

The chain is built from TRBV25-1 and TRBJ2-1; TRBD1 might be the D (5 bases). The germline gives CDR1 MGHDK, CDR2 SYGVNS. The CDR3 extends over 15 amino acids. V lost 3 bases and J 5 bases, leaving 14 bases between the germline ends. The chain's CDR3 is CASSDWTRVNNEQFF. As DNA, the CDR3 is TGTGCCAGCAGTGACTGGACCAGGGTAAACAATGAGCAGTTCTTC.

The V call is TRBV5-5, the J call TRBJ1-2, with 7 bases identical to TRBD1. V lost 5 bases, J lost 4 bases, and 17 bases stayed unmatched. Germline CDR1 and CDR2: SGHKS and YYEKEE (reference sequence). The CDR3 contains 17 residues. In nucleotides, the CDR3 is TGTGCCAGCAGACGTAGACAGGGAGGCCTCATCGTCTATGGCTACACCTTC. It codes for CASRRRQGGLIVYGYTF. Based on the CDR3 plus reference TRBV5-5 and TRBJ1-2, the full variable domain is DAGVTQSPTHLIKTRGQQVTLRCSPISGHKSVSWYQQVLGQGPQFIFQYYEKEERGRGNFPDRFSARQFPNYSSELNVNALLLGDSALYLCASRRRQGGLIVYGYTFGSGTRLTVV.

The count of this clone is one. The chain employs TRBV7-2 and TRBJ1-2; D gene uncertain. The germline CDR1 and CDR2 sequences are SGHTA and FQGNSA. Deletions cut 5 bases from V and 4 bases from J, with 11 bases between. CDR3 length equals 13 residues. CDR3 sequence: CASSRDGSYGYTF. The CDR3, as DNA: TGTGCCAGCAGCCGCGACGGATCCTATGGCTACACCTTC.

The V call is TRBV6-5, the J call TRBJ2-7; 9 bases agree with TRBD2. Trimming at V came to 0 bases and at J to 1 base, leaving 1 base not matched to a gene. The germline CDR1 and CDR2 sequences are MNHEY and SVGAGI. The CDR3 is 15 amino acids. For the CDR3, the DNA is TGTGCCAGCAGTTACTCTAGCGGGGGTTCCTACGAGCAGTACTTC. As protein: CASSYSSGGSYEQYF.

The J gene is TRBJ2-3, the V gene TRBV4-3; 15 bases match TRBD2. V was pared by 0 bases and J by 3 bases, with 7 bases of the junction left unmatched. The CDR3 has 19 residues. CDR1 and CDR2 from the germline V gene are LGHNA and YSLEER. The CDR3 sequence is CASSQERTSGGARTDTQYF. The CDR3 nucleotides are TGCGCCAGCAGCCAAGAGAGGACTAGCGGGGGGGCCAGGACAGATACGCAGTATTTT.

This chain joins TRBV9 and TRBJ1-2; TRBD1 agrees at 7 bases. Germline assignment: CDR1 SGDLS and CDR2 YYNGEE. Losses at the gene ends were 4 bases for V and 3 bases for J; bases not matched to a gene: 12. The CDR3 totals 16 residues. This chain's CDR3 is CASSPQTGVGDYGYTF. CDR3 coding DNA: TGTGCCAGCAGCCCCCAAACAGGGGTTGGTGACTATGGCTACACCTTC.

This rearrangement joins TRBV5-4 to TRBJ1-2, with D uncertain. With 2 bases removed from V and 8 bases from J, the gap between germline ends came to 13 bases. Germline values: CDR1 SGHNT, CDR2 YYREEE (reference sequence). The CDR3 sequence is 13 residues long. CDR3 nucleotide sequence: TGTGCCAGCAGCTTAGATGGGATTAGCGGCTACACCTTC. As protein: CASSLDGISGYTF. Filled out from reference TRBV5-4 and TRBJ1-2, the complete variable domain reads ETGVTQSPTHLIKTRGQQVTLRCSSQSGHNTVSWYQQALGQGPQFIFQYYREEENGRGNFPPRFSGLQFPNYSSELNVNALELDDSALYLCASSLDGISGYTFGSGTRLTVV.

The gene calls are TRBV7-2 and TRBJ2-7, with 8 bases fitting TRBD2. From germline, CDR1 is SGHTA and CDR2 FQGNSA. There are 15 residues in the CDR3. V lost 5 bases and J lost 5; bases outside the gene matches: 11. The CDR3 region has the DNA TGTGCCAGCAGCGCACTAGCGGCGACCCCAAACGAGCAGTACTTC. Amino acid sequence: CASSALAATPNEQYF.

The chain is built from TRBV18 and TRBJ1-2, with 7 nucleotides matching TRBD1. The CDR3 covers 14 residues. In germline, CDR1 is KGHSH, CDR2 LQKENI. V lost 2 bases to trimming and J lost 2 bases; unmatched junction nucleotides: 2. CDR3: CASSPGQDNYGYTF. CDR3 bases: TGTGCCAGCTCACCAGGACAGGACAACTATGGCTACACCTTC.

V gene TRBV28 combines with J gene TRBJ1-2; D possibly corresponds to TRBD1 (5 bases). This CDR3 contains 15 residues. Germline V gene data show CDR1 as MDHEN and CDR2 as SYDVKM. V gave up 7 bases and J gave up 0 bases, with 15 bases separating them. DNA of the CDR3: TGTGCCAGCACCGGAGGGACTGTAGCTAACTATGGCTACACCTTC. Translating gives CASTGGTVANYGYTF.

The genes are TRBV19 and TRBJ2-5, with D possibly TRBD2 on 5 matching bases. Trimming removed 10 bases from V and 1 base from J, with 13 bases in between. Germline values: CDR1 LNHDA, CDR2 SQIVND (reference sequence). The CDR3 is 13 residues long. CDR3 DNA: TGTGCCACCTCGCCGGGAATCCAAGAGACCCAGTACTTC. As protein: CATSPGIQETQYF.

The chain couples TRBV27 to TRBJ2-5, with 8 bases matching TRBD1. Germline loops: CDR1 MNHEY, CDR2 SMNVEV (reference sequence). This CDR3 is built from 16 residues. Losses at the gene ends were 5 bases for V and 5 bases for J; bases not matched to a gene: 13. CDR3 sequence: CASSRNSAGGWETQYF. As DNA, the CDR3 is TGTGCCAGCAGTAGAAACTCTGCAGGGGGCTGGGAGACCCAGTACTTC.

The V gene is TRBV9, the J gene TRBJ1-4; D is perhaps TRBD1 (5 bases). The CDR3 is 15 amino acids. The V gene lost 2 bases and the J gene lost 10 bases, with 18 bases spanning the gap. Looked up from germline, CDR1 is SGDLS and CDR2 is YYNGEE. The CDR3 DNA follows: TGTGCCAGCAGCGTGGGGGGGACCCCGTCCGGAAAACTGTTTTTT. Encoded protein: CASSVGGTPSGKLFF.

This sequence joins TRBV6-1 and TRBJ2-7, with D perhaps TRBD1 or TRBD2 (5 bases each). This CDR3 spans 16 amino acids. The V end lost 2 bases, the J end lost 3 bases, and 17 bases lay between the germline ends. Looked up from germline, CDR1 is MNHNS and CDR2 is SASEGT. The CDR3 DNA reads as TGTGCCAGCAGTGAATCTTGGGGGACCGTGAGCTACGAGCAGTACTTC. Translation gives CASSESWGTVSYEQYF.

This clone showed up just once. The gene calls are TRBV6-1 and TRBJ1-1; the match to TRBD1 covers 7 bases. Trimming at V came to 4 bases and at J to 5 bases, leaving 10 bases not matched to a gene. Germline values: CDR1 MNHNS, CDR2 SASEGT. CDR3 length: 15 residues. CDR3 amino acids: CASSAIDRVGTEAFF. CDR3 sequence (DNA): TGTGCCAGCAGTGCAATTGACAGGGTAGGGACTGAAGCTTTCTTT.